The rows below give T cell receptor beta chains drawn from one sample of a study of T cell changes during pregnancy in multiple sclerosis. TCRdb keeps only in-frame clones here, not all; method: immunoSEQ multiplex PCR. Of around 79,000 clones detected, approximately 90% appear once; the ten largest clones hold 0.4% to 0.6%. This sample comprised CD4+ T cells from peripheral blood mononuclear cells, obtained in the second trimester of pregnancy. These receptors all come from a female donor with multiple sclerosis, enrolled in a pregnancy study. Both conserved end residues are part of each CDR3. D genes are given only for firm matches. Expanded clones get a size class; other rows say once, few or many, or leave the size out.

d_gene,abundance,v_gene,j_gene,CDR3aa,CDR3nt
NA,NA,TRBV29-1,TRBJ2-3,CSVGQRLSTDTQYF,TGCAGCGTCGGACAGCGACTAAGCACAGATACGCAGTATTTT
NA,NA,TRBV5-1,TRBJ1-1,CASAGRRNTEAFF,TGCGCCAGCGCGGGACGTAGAAACACTGAAGCTTTCTTT
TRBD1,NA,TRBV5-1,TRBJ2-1,CASSGTGVHNEQFF,TGCGCCAGCAGCGGGACAGGGGTCCACAATGAGCAGTTCTTC
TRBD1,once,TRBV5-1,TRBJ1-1,CASSPGQGGSTEAFF,TGCGCCAGCAGCCCCGGACAGGGTGGGAGCACTGAAGCTTTCTTT
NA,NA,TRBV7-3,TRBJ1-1,CASSATLDTEAFF,TGTGCCAGCAGCGCAACTCTGGACACTGAAGCTTTCTTT
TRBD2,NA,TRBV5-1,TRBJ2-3,CASSFGLAGAGDTQYF,TGCGCCAGCAGCTTCGGACTAGCGGGGGCGGGGGATACGCAGTATTTT
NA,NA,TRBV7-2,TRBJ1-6,CASSFTGSSYNSPLHF,TGTGCCAGCAGCTTTACAGGGAGCTCCTATAATTCACCCCTCCACTTT
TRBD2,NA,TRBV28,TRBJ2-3,CASSWLGGSEDTQYF,TGTGCCAGCAGTTGGCTCGGGGGGTCAGAAGATACGCAGTATTTT
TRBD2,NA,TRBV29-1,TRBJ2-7,CSVLTLTSGTSEQYF,TGCAGCGTTCTAACACTGACTAGCGGGACCTCCGAGCAGTACTTC
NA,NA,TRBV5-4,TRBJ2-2,CATTDPGRSTGELFF,TGTGCCACCACCGACCCGGGAAGGAGCACCGGGGAGCTGTTTTTT
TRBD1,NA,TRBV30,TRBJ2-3,CAWSTRDRGLVHTDTQYF,TGTGCCTGGAGTACCCGGGACAGGGGGCTTGTACACACAGATACGCAGTATTTT
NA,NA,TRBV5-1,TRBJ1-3,CASSLDGGVDTIYF,TGCGCCAGCAGCTTGGATGGAGGGGTGGACACCATATATTTT
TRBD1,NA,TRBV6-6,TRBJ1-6,CASSKTGNSPLHF,TGTGCCAGCAGTAAGACAGGGAATTCACCCCTCCACTTT
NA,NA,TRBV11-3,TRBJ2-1,CASSLSFSGEQFF,TGTGCCAGCAGCTTATCCTTTAGCGGTGAGCAGTTCTTC
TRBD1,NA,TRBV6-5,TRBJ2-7,CASSYQDRGYEQYF,TGTGCCAGCAGTTACCAGGACAGGGGCTACGAGCAGTACTTC
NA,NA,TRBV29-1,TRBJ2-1,CSVDTGYNEQFF,TGCAGCGTCGATACAGGATACAATGAGCAGTTCTTC
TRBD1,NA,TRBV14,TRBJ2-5,CASSATSRGGAETQYF,TGTGCCAGCAGCGCTACTTCCCGAGGGGGCGCGGAGACCCAGTACTTC
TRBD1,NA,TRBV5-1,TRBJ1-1,CASSLEQGVYTEAFF,TGCGCCAGCAGCTTGGAACAGGGGGTATACACTGAAGCTTTCTTT
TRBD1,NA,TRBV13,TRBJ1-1,CASSLSPKFPGGQTEAFF,TGTGCCAGCAGCTTATCCCCAAAATTCCCAGGGGGCCAAACTGAAGCTTTCTTT
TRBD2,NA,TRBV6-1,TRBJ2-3,CASSESLRDGRARDTQYF,TGTGCCAGCAGTGAAAGTTTACGGGACGGGAGGGCCAGAGATACGCAGTATTTT
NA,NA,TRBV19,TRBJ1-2,CASSLGPSRDYVYGYTF,TGTGCCAGTAGTTTAGGCCCTTCACGGGATTACGTTTATGGCTACACCTTC
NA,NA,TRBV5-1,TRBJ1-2,CASSAVQGTYTF,TGCGCCAGCAGCGCGGTGCAGGGGACCTACACCTTC